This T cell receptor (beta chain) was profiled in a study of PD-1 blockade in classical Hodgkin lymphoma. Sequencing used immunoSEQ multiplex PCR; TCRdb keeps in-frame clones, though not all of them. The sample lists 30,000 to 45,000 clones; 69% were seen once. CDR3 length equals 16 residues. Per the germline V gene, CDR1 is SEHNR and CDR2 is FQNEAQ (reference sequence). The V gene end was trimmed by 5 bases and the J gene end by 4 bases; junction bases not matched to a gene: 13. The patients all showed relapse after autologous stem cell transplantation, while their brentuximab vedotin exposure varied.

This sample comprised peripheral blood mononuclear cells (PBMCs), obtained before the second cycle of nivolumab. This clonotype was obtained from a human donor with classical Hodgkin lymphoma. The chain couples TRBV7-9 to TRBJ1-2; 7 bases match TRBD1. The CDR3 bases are TGTGCCAGCAGCCCAGACAGGGTTTGGGCGACCTATGGCTACACCTTC. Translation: CASSPDRVWATYGYTF.